The 25 T cell receptor beta chains given below trace back to one sample, sequenced in a study of blood T cell repertoires in COVID-19. TCRdb keeps only in-frame clones here, not all; method: immunoSEQ multiplex PCR. The sample lists 150,000 to 200,000 clones; about 85% were seen once. Material for sequencing was peripheral blood. The receptors come from a man aged 60-69 years with active or convalescent COVID-19.

V usage is TRBV24-1 and J usage is TRBJ1-5; TRBD1 might be the D (6 bases). Germline values: CDR1 KGHDR, CDR2 SFDVKD. There are 13 residues in the CDR3. V shed 9 bases and J shed 0 bases, with 8 bases lying between them. CDR3 loop: CATAGDSNQPQHF. Written as DNA, the CDR3 is TGTGCCACCGCAGGGGATAGCAATCAGCCCCAGCATTTT.

J is TRBJ1-2 and V is TRBV19; no reliable D call. V was shortened by 5 bases and J by 8 bases, with 12 bases between the two germline ends. The length of the CDR3 is 12 residues. The germline V gene encodes CDR1 LNHDA and CDR2 SQIVND (reference sequence). CDR3 sequence reads: CASSLNSGGYTF. The CDR3 DNA sequence: TGTGCCAGTAGTCTCAACTCGGGAGGCTACACCTTC. Combining the CDR3 with reference TRBV19 and TRBJ1-2 gives the whole variable domain DGGITQSPKYLFRKEGQNVTLSCEQNLNHDAMYWYRQDPGQGLRLIYYSQIVNDFQKGDIAEGYSVSREKKESFPLTVTSAQKNPTAFYLCASSLNSGGYTFGSGTRLTVV.

A remark on this clone: The identical CDR3 is also encoded by other nucleotide sequences in the sample. The chain couples TRBV5-1 to TRBJ1-1; 8 nucleotides align to TRBD1. Germline V gene data show CDR1 as SGHRS and CDR2 as YFSETQ. This CDR3 comprises 14 residues. Trimming took 2 bases from V and 1 from J; bases not matched to a gene: 1. This CDR3 reads CASSLQGGNTEAFF. CDR3 nucleotides: TGCGCCAGCAGCTTACAGGGGGGGAACACTGAAGCTTTCTTT. The full variable domain, completed using reference TRBV5-1 and TRBJ1-1, is KAGVTQTPRYLIKTRGQQVTLSCSPISGHRSVSWYQQTPGQGLQFLFEYFSETQRNKGNFPGRFSGRQFSNSRSEMNVSTLELGDSALYLCASSLQGGNTEAFFGQGTRLTVV.

The J gene is TRBJ2-7, the V gene TRBV7-3, with TRBD1 matching 8 bases. The CDR3 is made up of 14 amino acids. Per germline, CDR1 SGHTA and CDR2 FQGTGA. Trimming at V came to 4 bases and at J to 2 bases, leaving 4 bases not matched to a gene. For the CDR3, the DNA is TGTGCCAGCAGCTCAGGGACAGGAGCCTACGAGCAGTACTTC. This encodes CASSSGTGAYEQYF.

This chain uses TRBV18 with TRBJ2-7, with a weak D call TRBD1 (5 bases). The CDR3 contains 14 residues. Germline CDR1 and CDR2: KGHSH and LQKENI. V was shortened by 2 bases and J by 2 bases, with 10 bases between the two germline ends. The DNA of the CDR3 is TGTGCCAGCTCACCAGAAGACAGACCCTACGAGCAGTACTTC. Translated: CASSPEDRPYEQYF.

The J gene is TRBJ1-2, the V gene TRBV6-5, with D possibly TRBD1 on 5 matching bases. The CDR3 runs to 14 residues. The germline V gene has CDR1 MNHEY and CDR2 SVGAGI. Trimming removed 6 bases at V and 4 bases at J, with 15 bases between. The CDR3 sequence is CASREGPSIYGYTF. Here the CDR3 DNA reads TGTGCCAGCAGGGAGGGACCGTCGATCTATGGCTACACCTTC.

The rearrangement joins TRBV19 to TRBJ2-6, with 10 bases aligning to TRBD1. There are 15 residues in the CDR3. Per germline, CDR1 LNHDA and CDR2 SQIVND (reference sequence). Trimming took 10 bases from V and 1 from J; bases not matched to a gene: 4. This chain's CDR3 is CATGTGASGANVLTF. The DNA for the CDR3 is TGTGCCACCGGGACAGGGGCTTCTGGGGCCAACGTCCTGACTTTC.

This clone was seen just once. This sequence joins TRBV10-3 and TRBJ2-3; 7 nucleotides match TRBD1. This CDR3 is 18 amino acids long. After removal of 2 bases from V and 0 bases from J, the junction contained 11 bases not matched to a gene. Germline loops: CDR1 ENHRY, CDR2 SYGVKD. The CDR3 coding sequence is TGTGCCATCAGTGAGACACGAGACGACAGGGAGAGCACAGATACGCAGTATTTT. It yields the protein CAISETRDDRESTDTQYF.

The CDR3 DNA reads TGTGCCAGCAGCGAAAGGCTCAGGCCGTCAACCTATGGCTACACCTTC. Translation gives CASSERLRPSTYGYTF. The chain carries TRBV3-1 (or the pseudogene TRBV3-2) and TRBJ1-2, with unresolved D. The CDR3 is made up of 16 amino acids. Trimming stripped 5 bases from V and 4 bases from J, with 20 bases between. The germline gives CDR1 LGHDT, CDR2 YNNKEL (reference sequence).

The chain recombines TRBV7-2 with TRBJ1-3; D gene unclear. Trimming pared 5 bases from V and 1 base from J, leaving 6 bases between. Germline V lookup: CDR1 SGHTA, CDR2 FQGNSA. There are 13 residues in the CDR3. The CDR3 region has the DNA TGTGCCAGCAGCATCCAGTCTGGAAACACCATATATTTT. Its translation is CASSIQSGNTIYF. The variable domain in full, completed from reference TRBV7-2 and TRBJ1-3, reads GAGVSQSPSNKVTEKGKDVELRCDPISGHTALYWYRQSLGQGLEFLIYFQGNSAPDKSGLPSDRFSAERTGGSVSTLTIQRTQQEDSAVYLCASSIQSGNTIYFGEGSWLTVV.

This sequence joins TRBV11-2 and TRBJ1-2; D is possibly TRBD1 (6 bases). Between the trimmed V and J ends, which lost 3 bases and 4 bases, there was a span of 9 bases. Germline V gives CDR1 SGHAT, CDR2 FQNNGV. This CDR3 has 13 residues. Here the CDR3 DNA reads TGTGCCAGCAGCTTCGGGGACACCTATGGCTACACCTTC. Its translation is CASSFGDTYGYTF.

This CDR3 reads CASSISTGDNQPQHF. CDR3 DNA sequence: TGTGCCAGCTCTATCTCGACAGGGGACAATCAGCCCCAGCATTTT. The rearrangement joins TRBV6-5 to TRBJ1-5; the match to TRBD1 covers 8 bases. Trimming took 8 bases from V and 3 from J; bases not matched to a gene: 9. In germline, CDR1 is MNHEY, CDR2 SVGAGI. The length of the CDR3 is 15 residues.

The chain carries TRBV7-6 and TRBJ1-2, with 7 nucleotides matching TRBD1. V lost 1 base and J lost 4; bases outside the gene matches: 9. The CDR3 runs to 16 residues. Germline V gives CDR1 SGHVS, CDR2 FNYEAQ. Written as DNA, the CDR3 is TGTGCCAGCAGCTTAGGAGGACAGGAGGACGGCTATGGCTACACCTTC. Residues: CASSLGGQEDGYGYTF.

Details on this clone: Distinct nucleotide sequences in the sample also encode this CDR3. The chain recombines TRBV27 with TRBJ1-6; no clear D. The CDR3 covers 13 residues. Germline lookup yields CDR1 MNHEY and CDR2 SMNVEV (reference sequence). Trimming removed 6 bases from V and 5 bases from J, with 8 bases in between. CDR3 in amino acids: CASSLGHNSPLHF. CDR3 DNA sequence: TGTGCCAGCAGCTTAGGGCATAATTCACCCCTCCACTTT.

The rearrangement links TRBV18 to TRBJ1-6; 9 bases line up with TRBD1. Germline CDR1 KGHSH, CDR2 LQKENI. CDR3 size: 15 residues. V dropped 3 bases and J dropped 11; count of bases not matched to a gene: 8. The CDR3 DNA reads as TGTGCCAGCTCACCGCTAACTCGACAGGGGGCACCCCTCCACTTT. Its translation is CASSPLTRQGAPLHF.

For the CDR3, the DNA is TGTGCCAGCAGTTCAGGGTTTAATGAAAAACTGTTTTTT. The encoded protein is CASSSGFNEKLFF. This chain uses TRBV12-3 or TRBV12-4 with TRBJ1-4; tentative D call: TRBD1 (5 bases). The V and J ends lost 4 bases and 4 bases respectively, with 7 bases between them. CDR3 length: 13 amino acids.

The rearrangement uses TRBV5-1 and TRBJ2-2; a possible D gene is TRBD2 (6 bases). CDR1 SGHRS and CDR2 YFSETQ come from the germline V gene. The CDR3 totals 15 residues. Trimming left V 4 bases short and J 5 bases short, with 15 bases between. The CDR3 nucleotides read TGCGCCAGCAGCCGCGGGGTTGATTGGACCGGGGAGCTGTTTTTT. Translation: CASSRGVDWTGELFF.

The chain couples TRBV20-1 to TRBJ2-2; 8 bases map to TRBD2. The V and J ends lost 3 bases and 9 bases, in that order; junction bases with no gene match: 12. The CDR3 covers 15 residues. The germline CDR1 and CDR2 sequences are DFQATT and SNEGSKA (reference sequence). CDR3 protein: CSASPGGAIGRELFF. Here the CDR3 DNA reads TGCAGTGCTAGTCCCGGGGGGGCTATAGGAAGGGAGCTGTTTTTT.

In its sample, this clone was seen once. One junction end disagrees with the germline gene, perhaps due to a read error. This chain links TRBV30 with TRBJ2-3; TRBD2 agrees at 9 bases. The CDR3 runs 15 residues. Germline V lookup: CDR1 GTSNPN, CDR2 SVGIG (reference sequence). The CDR3 nucleotides read TGTGCCCGGAGCCGCGGGGGGGCAAGCACAGATACGCAGTATTTT. Residues: CARSRGGASTDTQYF.

The chain has TRBV11-1 and TRBJ1-2; D not certain. The CDR3 totals 14 residues. V lost 6 bases to trimming and J lost 4 bases, with 15 bases between them. Germline CDR1 and CDR2: SGHAT and FQDESV (reference sequence). CDR3 in DNA: TGTGCCAGCAGGGACTTAAGAGAATTCTATGGCTACACCTTC. Residues: CASRDLREFYGYTF.

This clone was detected a few times. The CDR3 here is CASGLSRGGLETQYF. CDR3 nucleotide sequence: TGTGCTAGTGGTTTGAGCCGAGGGGGATTAGAGACCCAGTACTTC. This chain links TRBV12-5 with TRBJ2-5, with D perhaps matching TRBD1 (6 bases). Germline V CDR1 and CDR2: LGHNT, FRNRAP. Trimming removed 2 bases from V and 4 bases from J, with 14 bases in between. The CDR3 runs to 15 residues.

The chain combines TRBV7-9 with TRBJ2-3, with D possibly TRBD1 on 5 matching bases. The CDR3 is 14 residues long. Trimming shortened V by 2 bases and J by 2 bases, and 8 bases separated the two germline ends. Germline V gives CDR1 SEHNR, CDR2 FQNEAQ (reference sequence). DNA for the CDR3: TGTGCCAGCAGCTTAAGGGGTGACACAGATACGCAGTATTTT. It yields the protein CASSLRGDTDTQYF.

This clone was observed a single time. The gene calls are TRBV6-5 and TRBJ1-5; 8 nucleotides line up with TRBD1. V dropped 8 bases and J dropped 5; count of bases not matched to a gene: 5. Germline CDR1 reads MNHEY; CDR2 reads SVGAGI. The CDR3 spans 13 residues. The CDR3, as DNA: TGTGCCAGCGCACAGGGGGTGGATCAGCCCCAGCATTTT. It codes for CASAQGVDQPQHF.

This sequence joins TRBV5-1 and TRBJ1-3; D is possibly TRBD1 (6 bases). CDR3 length: 15 amino acids. Germline values: CDR1 SGHRS, CDR2 YFSETQ. Trimming removed 1 base from V and 0 bases from J, with 8 bases in between. The CDR3 DNA sequence: TGCGCCAGCAGCTTGCAGGGGCGCTCTGGAAACACCATATATTTT. It specifies CASSLQGRSGNTIYF. The full variable domain, in which reference TRBV5-1 and TRBJ1-3 provide the parts outside the CDR3, is KAGVTQTPRYLIKTRGQQVTLSCSPISGHRSVSWYQQTPGQGLQFLFEYFSETQRNKGNFPGRFSGRQFSNSRSEMNVSTLELGDSALYLCASSLQGRSGNTIYFGEGSWLTVV.

The chain employs TRBV5-4 and TRBJ2-2, with 13 bases aligning to TRBD2. Unmatched junction bases numbered 3, after V lost 4 bases and J lost 6 bases. The CDR3 covers 15 residues. CDR1 and CDR2 (germline): SGHNT, YYREEE (reference sequence). The CDR3 DNA sequence: TGTGCCAGCAGCCGAGGACTAGCGGGGGCCGGGGAGCTGTTTTTT. Translating it yields CASSRGLAGAGELFF.